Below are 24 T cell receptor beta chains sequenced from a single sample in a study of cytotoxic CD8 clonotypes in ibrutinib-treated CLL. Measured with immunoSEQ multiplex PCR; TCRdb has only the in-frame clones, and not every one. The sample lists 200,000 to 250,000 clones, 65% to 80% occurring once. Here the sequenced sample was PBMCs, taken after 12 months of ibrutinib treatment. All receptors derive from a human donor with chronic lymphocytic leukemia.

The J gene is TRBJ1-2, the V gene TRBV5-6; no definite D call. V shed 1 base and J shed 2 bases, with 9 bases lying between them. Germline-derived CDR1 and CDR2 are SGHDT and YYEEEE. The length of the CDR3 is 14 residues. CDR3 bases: TGTGCCAGCAGCTTGTTGGGCCAGAACTATGGCTACACCTTC. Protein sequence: CASSLLGQNYGYTF.

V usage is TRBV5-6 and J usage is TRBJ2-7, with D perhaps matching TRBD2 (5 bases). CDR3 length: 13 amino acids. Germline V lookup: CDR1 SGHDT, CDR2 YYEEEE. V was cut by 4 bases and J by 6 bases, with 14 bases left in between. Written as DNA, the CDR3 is TGTGCCAGCAGCAGGACTGGATGGATCGAGCAGTACTTC. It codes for CASSRTGWIEQYF.

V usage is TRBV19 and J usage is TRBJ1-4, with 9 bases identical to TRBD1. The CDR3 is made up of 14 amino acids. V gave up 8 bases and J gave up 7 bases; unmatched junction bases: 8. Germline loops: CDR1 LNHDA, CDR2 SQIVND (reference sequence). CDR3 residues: CASGDRGLGEKLFF. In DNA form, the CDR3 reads TGTGCCAGTGGAGACAGGGGGTTGGGTGAAAAACTGTTTTTT.

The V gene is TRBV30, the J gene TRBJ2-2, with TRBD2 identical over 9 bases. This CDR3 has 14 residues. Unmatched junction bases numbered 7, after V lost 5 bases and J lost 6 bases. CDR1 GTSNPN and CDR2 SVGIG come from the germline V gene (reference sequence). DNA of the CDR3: TGTGCCTGGGGGGGACTAGCAGTTCCCGGGGAGCTGTTTTTT. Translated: CAWGGLAVPGELFF.

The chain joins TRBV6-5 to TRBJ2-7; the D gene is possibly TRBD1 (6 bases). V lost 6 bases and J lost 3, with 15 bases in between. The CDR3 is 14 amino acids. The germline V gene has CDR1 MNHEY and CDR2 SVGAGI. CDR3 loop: CASRQGLAFYEQYF. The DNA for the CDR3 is TGTGCCAGCAGACAGGGATTAGCCTTCTACGAGCAGTACTTC.

DNA of the CDR3: TGTGCCAGCAGCTTAGATATGGGAAGAACTGAAGCTTTCTTT. This translates into CASSLDMGRTEAFF. The V call is TRBV7-2, the J call TRBJ1-1; D gene unclear. The V and J ends lost 1 base and 5 bases respectively, with 11 bases between them. The CDR3 has 14 amino acids. Germline V lookup: CDR1 SGHTA, CDR2 FQGNSA.

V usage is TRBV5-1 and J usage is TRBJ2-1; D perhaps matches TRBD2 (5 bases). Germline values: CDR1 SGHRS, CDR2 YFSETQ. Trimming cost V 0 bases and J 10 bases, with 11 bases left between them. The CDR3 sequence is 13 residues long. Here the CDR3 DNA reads TGCGCCAGCAGCTTGGTGGTGGGAGCGGAGCAGTTCTTC. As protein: CASSLVVGAEQFF.

This CDR3 reads CASSLFGGTTKNIQYF. CDR3 DNA sequence: TGTGCCAGCAGTTTATTCGGCGGGACAACTAAAAACATTCAGTACTTC. The V gene is TRBV28, the J gene TRBJ2-4, with D perhaps assigned TRBD1 or TRBD2 (6 bases each). The V gene's germline CDR1 is MDHEN and CDR2 SYDVKM. Between the trimmed V and J ends, which lost 1 base and 4 bases, there was a span of 14 bases. This CDR3 spans 16 amino acids. Drawing the rest from reference TRBV28 and TRBJ2-4, the complete variable domain is DVKVTQSSRYLVKRTGEKVFLECVQDMDHENMFWYRQDPGLGLRLIYFSYDVKMKEKGDIPEGYSVSREKKERFSLILESASTNQTSMYLCASSLFGGTTKNIQYFGAGTRLSVL.

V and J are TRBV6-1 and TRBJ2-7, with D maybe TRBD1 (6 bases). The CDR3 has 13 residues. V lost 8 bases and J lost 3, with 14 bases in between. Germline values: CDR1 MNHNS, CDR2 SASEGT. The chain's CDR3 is CASRVPQGYEQYF. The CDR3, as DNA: TGTGCCAGCCGTGTCCCACAGGGCTACGAGCAGTACTTC.

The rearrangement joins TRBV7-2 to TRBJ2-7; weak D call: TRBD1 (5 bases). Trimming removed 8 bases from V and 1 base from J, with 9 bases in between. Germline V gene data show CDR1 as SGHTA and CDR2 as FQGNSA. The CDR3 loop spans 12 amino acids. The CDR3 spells CASGAGSYEQYF. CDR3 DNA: TGTGCCAGCGGAGCAGGGTCCTACGAGCAGTACTTC.

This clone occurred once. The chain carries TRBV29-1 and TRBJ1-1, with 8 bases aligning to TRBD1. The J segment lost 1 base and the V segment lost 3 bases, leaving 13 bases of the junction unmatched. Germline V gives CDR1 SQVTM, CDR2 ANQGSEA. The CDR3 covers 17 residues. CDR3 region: CSVEGVRGPSENTEAFF. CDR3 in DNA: TGCAGCGTTGAGGGTGTCAGGGGGCCTTCCGAGAACACTGAAGCTTTCTTT. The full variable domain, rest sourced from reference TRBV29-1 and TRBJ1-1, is SAVISQKPSRDICQRGTSLTIQCQVDSQVTMMFWYRQQPGQSLTLIATANQGSEATYESGFVIDKFPISRPNLTFSTLTVSNMSPEDSSIYLCSVEGVRGPSENTEAFFGQGTRLTVV.

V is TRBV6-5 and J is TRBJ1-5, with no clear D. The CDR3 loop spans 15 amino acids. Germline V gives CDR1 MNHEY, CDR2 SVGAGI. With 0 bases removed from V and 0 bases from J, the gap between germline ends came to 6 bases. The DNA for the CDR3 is TGTGCCAGCAGTTACTCGGACCTTAGCAATCAGCCCCAGCATTTT. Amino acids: CASSYSDLSNQPQHF.

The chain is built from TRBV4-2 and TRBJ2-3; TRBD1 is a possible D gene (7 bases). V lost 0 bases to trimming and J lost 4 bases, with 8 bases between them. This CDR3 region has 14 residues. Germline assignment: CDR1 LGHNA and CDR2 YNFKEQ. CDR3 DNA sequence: TGTGCCAGCAGCCAAGACAGGGGGGCAGATACGCAGTATTTT. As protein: CASSQDRGADTQYF.

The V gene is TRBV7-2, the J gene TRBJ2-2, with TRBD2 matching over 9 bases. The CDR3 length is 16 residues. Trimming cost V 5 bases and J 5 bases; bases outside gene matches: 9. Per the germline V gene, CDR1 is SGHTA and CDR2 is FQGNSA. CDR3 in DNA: TGTGCCAGCAGCAACCCAGCGGGAGGTCGAACCGGGGAGCTGTTTTTT. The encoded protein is CASSNPAGGRTGELFF.

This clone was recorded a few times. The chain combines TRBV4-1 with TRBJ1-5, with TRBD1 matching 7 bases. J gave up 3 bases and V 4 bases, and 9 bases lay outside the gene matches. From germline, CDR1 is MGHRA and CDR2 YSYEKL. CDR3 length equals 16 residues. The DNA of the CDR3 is TGCGCCAGCAGCCTGTCACAGGGGCTGAACAATCAGCCCCAGCATTTT. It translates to CASSLSQGLNNQPQHF.

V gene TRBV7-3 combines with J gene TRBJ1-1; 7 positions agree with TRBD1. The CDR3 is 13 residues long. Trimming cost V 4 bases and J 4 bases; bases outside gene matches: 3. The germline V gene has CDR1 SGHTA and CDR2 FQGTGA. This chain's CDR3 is CASSSGQVTEAFF. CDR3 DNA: TGTGCCAGCAGCTCAGGACAGGTCACTGAAGCTTTCTTT.

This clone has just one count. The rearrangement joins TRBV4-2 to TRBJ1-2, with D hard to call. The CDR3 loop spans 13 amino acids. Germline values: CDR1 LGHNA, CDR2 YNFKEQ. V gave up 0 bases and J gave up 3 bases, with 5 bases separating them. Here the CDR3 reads CASSQERDYGYTF. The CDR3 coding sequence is TGTGCCAGCAGCCAAGAAAGGGACTATGGCTACACCTTC.

Written as DNA, the CDR3 is TGTGCCTGGAGTGAGTATAGCTCTGGAAACACCATATATTTT. This translates into CAWSEYSSGNTIYF. This chain connects TRBV30 to TRBJ1-3, with D unclear. Per the germline V gene, CDR1 is GTSNPN and CDR2 is SVGIG (reference sequence). Trimming removed 1 base from V and 0 bases from J, with 7 bases in between. CDR3 length: 14 amino acids.

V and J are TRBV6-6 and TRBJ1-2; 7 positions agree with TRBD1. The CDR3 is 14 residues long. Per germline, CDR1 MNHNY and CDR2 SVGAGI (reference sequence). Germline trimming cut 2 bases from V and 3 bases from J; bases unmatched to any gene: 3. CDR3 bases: TGTGCCAGCAGTTACAGGGGGCTTTACTATGGCTACACCTTC. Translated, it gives CASSYRGLYYGYTF.

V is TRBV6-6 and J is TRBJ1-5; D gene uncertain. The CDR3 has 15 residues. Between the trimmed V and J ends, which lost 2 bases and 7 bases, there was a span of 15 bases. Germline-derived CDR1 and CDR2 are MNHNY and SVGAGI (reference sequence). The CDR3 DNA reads TGTGCCAGCAGTTACAACCAGTACACTGGGCAGCCCCAGCATTTT. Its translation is CASSYNQYTGQPQHF.

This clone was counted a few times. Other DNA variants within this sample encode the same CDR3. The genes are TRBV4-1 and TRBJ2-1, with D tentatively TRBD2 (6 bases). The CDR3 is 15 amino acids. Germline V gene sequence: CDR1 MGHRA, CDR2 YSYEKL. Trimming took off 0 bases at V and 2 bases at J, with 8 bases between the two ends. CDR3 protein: CASSQDGGTYNEQFF. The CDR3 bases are TGCGCCAGCAGCCAAGACGGGGGAACCTACAATGAGCAGTTCTTC.

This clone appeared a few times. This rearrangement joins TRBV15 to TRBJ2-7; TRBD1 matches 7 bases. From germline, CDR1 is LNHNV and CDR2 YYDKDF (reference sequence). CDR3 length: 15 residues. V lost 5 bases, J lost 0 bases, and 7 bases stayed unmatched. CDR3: CATSPSGGFSYEQYF. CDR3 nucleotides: TGTGCCACCAGCCCATCAGGGGGATTCTCCTACGAGCAGTACTTC.

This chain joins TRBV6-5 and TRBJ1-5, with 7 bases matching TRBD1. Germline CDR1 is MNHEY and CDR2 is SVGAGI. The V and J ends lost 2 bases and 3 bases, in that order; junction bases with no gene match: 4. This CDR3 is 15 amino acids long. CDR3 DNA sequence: TGTGCCAGCAGTTACGGGACAGCTTACAATCAGCCCCAGCATTTT. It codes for CASSYGTAYNQPQHF.

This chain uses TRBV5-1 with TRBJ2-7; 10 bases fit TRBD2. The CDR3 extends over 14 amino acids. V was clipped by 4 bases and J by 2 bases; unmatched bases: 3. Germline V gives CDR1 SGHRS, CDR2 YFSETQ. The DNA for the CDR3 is TGCGCCAGCAGCCTCGGGACTAGCGCCTACGAGCAGTACTTC. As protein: CASSLGTSAYEQYF.